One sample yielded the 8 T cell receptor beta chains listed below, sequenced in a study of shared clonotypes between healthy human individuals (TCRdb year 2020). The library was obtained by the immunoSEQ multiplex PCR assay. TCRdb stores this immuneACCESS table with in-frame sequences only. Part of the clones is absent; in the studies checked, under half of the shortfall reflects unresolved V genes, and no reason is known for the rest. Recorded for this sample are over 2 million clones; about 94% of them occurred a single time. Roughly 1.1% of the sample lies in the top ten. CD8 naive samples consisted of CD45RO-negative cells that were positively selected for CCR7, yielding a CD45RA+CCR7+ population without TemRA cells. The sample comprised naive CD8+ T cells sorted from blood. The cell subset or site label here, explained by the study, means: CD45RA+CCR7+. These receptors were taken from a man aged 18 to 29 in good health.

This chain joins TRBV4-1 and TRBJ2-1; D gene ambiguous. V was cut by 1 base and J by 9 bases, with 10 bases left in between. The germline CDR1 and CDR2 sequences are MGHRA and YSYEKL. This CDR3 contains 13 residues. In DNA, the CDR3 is TGCGCCAGCAGCCAAGTAAAGGGCAGTGAGCAGTTCTTC. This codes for CASSQVKGSEQFF.

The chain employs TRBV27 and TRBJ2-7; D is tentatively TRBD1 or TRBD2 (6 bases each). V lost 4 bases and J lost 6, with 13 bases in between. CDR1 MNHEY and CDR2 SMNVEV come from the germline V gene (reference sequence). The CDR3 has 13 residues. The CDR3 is CASSWNREAEQYF. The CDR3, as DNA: TGTGCCAGCAGTTGGAACAGGGAGGCCGAGCAGTACTTC.

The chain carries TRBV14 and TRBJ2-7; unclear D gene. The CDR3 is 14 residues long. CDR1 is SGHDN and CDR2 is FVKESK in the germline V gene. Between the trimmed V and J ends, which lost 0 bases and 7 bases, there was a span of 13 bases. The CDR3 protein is CASSQDRGDLEQYF. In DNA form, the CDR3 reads TGTGCCAGCAGCCAAGATCGAGGAGACCTGGAGCAGTACTTC.

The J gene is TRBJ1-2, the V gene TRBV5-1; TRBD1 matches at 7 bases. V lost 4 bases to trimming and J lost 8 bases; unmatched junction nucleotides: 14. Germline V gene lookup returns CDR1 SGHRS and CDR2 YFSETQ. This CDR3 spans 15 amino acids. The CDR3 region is CASSLRDWTGYGYTF. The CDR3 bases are TGCGCCAGCAGCCTACGAGATTGGACAGGTTACGGCTACACCTTC.

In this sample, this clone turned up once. The CDR3, as DNA: TGTGCCAGCAGCTCGGACGGCCCCGAGCAGTACTTC. Translated, it gives CASSSDGPEQYF. This chain joins TRBV5-6 and TRBJ2-7; D remains ambiguous. Germline CDR1 reads SGHDT; CDR2 reads YYEEEE. The CDR3 has 12 amino acids. Trimming took off 3 bases at V and 6 bases at J, with 10 bases between the two ends.

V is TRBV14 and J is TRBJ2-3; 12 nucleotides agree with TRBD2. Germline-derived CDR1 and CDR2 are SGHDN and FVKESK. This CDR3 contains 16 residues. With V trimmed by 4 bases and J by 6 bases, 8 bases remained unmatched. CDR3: CASSPWTSGVRDTQYF. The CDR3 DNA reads TGTGCCAGCAGCCCCTGGACTAGCGGGGTAAGGGATACGCAGTATTTT. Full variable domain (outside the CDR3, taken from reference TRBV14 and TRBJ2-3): EAGVTQFPSHSVIEKGQTVTLRCDPISGHDNLYWYRRVMGKEIKFLLHFVKESKQDESGMPNNRFLAERTGGTYSTLKVQPAELEDSGVYFCASSPWTSGVRDTQYFGPGTRLTVL.

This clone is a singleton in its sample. The CDR3: CASSVAPERDYEQYF. The CDR3 region has the DNA TGTGCCAGCAGCGTAGCCCCCGAGCGGGACTACGAGCAGTACTTC. J is TRBJ2-7 and V is TRBV9, with 7 bases aligning to TRBD2. The CDR3 is 15 amino acids. V dropped 0 bases and J dropped 3; count of bases not matched to a gene: 6. Germline V gives CDR1 SGDLS, CDR2 YYNGEE.

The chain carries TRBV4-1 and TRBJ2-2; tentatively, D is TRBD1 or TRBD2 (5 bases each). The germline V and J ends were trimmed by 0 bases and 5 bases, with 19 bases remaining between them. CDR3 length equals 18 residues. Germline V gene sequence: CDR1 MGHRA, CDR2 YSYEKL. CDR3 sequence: CASSQDRWTQGGTGELFF. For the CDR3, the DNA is TGCGCCAGCAGCCAAGATCGGTGGACTCAGGGCGGGACCGGGGAGCTGTTTTTT.